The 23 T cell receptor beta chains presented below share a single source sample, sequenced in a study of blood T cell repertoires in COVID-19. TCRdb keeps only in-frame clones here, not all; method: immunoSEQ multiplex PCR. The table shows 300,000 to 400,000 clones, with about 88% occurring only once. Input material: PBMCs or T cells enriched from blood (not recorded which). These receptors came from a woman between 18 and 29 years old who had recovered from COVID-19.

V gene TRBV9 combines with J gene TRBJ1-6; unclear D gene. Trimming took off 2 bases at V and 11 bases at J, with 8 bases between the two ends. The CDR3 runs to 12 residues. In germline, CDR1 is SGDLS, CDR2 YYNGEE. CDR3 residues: CASSVGEAPLHF. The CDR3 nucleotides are TGTGCCAGCAGCGTCGGGGAAGCACCCCTCCACTTT.

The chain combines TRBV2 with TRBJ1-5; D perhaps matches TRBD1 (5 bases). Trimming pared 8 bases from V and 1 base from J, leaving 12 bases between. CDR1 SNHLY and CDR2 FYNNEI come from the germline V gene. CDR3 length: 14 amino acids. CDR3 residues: CASLERGSNQPQHF. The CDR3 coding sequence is TGTGCCAGCCTCGAGCGGGGGAGCAATCAGCCCCAGCATTTT.

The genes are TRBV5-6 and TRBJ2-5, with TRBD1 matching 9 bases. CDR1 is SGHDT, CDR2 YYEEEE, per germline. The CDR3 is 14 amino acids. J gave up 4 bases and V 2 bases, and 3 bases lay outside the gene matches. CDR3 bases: TGTGCCAGCAGCTTCCCGACAGGGGGAGAGACCCAGTACTTC. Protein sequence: CASSFPTGGETQYF.

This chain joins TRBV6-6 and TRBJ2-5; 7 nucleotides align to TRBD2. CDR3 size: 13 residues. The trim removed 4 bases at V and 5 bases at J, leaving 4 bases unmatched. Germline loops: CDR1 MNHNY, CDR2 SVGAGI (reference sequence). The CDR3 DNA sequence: TGTGCCAGCAGTTCTGGGGGGGTGGAGACCCAGTACTTC. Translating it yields CASSSGGVETQYF.

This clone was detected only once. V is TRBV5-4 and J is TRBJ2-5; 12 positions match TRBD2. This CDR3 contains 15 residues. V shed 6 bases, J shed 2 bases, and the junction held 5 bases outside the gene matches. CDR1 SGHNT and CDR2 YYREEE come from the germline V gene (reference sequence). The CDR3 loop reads CASTSGTSGQETQYF. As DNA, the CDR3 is TGTGCCAGCACCTCAGGGACTAGCGGGCAAGAGACCCAGTACTTC.

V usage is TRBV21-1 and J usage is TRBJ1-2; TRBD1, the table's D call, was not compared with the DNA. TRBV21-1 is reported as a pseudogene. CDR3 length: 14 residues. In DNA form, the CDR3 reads TGTGCCAGCAGCGACAAGGCAGGGGCGACTGGCTACACCTTC. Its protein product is CASSDKAGATGYTF.

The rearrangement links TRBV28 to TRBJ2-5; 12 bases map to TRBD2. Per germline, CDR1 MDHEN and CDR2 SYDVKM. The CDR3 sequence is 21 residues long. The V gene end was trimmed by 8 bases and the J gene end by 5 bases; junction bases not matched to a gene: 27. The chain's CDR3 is CASQAERGLAGYLLAAETQYF. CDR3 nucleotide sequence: TGTGCCAGCCAGGCGGAACGTGGACTAGCGGGGTACCTCCTCGCAGCGGAGACCCAGTACTTC.

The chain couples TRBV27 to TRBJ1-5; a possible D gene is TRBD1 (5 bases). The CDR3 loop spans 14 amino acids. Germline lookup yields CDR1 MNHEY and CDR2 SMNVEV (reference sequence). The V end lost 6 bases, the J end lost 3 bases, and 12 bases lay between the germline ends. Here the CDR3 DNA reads TGTGCCAGCAGCCCCATAGGGGACAATCAGCCCCAGCATTTT. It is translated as CASSPIGDNQPQHF.

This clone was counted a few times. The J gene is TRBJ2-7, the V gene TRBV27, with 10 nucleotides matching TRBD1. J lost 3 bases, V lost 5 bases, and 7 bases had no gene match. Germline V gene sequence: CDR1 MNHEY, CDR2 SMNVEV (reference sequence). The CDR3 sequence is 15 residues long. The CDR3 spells CASSPGDRGFYEQYF. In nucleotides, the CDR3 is TGTGCCAGCAGTCCAGGGGACAGGGGTTTCTACGAGCAGTACTTC.

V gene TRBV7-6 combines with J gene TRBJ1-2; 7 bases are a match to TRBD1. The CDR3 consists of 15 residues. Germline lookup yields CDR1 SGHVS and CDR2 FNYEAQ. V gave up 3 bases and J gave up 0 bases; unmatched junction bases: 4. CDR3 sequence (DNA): TGTGCCAGCAGCTTGGGACAGTTAGCTAACTATGGCTACACCTTC. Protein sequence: CASSLGQLANYGYTF. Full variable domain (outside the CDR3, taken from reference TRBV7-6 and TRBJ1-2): GAGVSQSPRYKVTKRGQDVALRCDPISGHVSLYWYRQALGQGPEFLTYFNYEAQQDKSGLPNDRFSAERPEGSISTLTIQRTEQRDSAMYRCASSLGQLANYGYTFGSGTRLTVV.

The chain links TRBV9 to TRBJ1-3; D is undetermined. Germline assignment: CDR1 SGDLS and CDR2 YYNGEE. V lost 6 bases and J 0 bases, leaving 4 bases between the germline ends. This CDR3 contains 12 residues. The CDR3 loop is CASTSSGNTIYF. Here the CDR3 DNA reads TGTGCCAGCACCAGCTCTGGAAACACCATATATTTT.

The CDR3 DNA sequence: TGTGCCACCATGGACAGTAACAATGAGCAGTTCTTC. Translation gives CATMDSNNEQFF. The chain employs TRBV24-1 and TRBJ2-1; perhaps TRBD1 as D (6 bases). V lost 8 bases and J lost 5, with 9 bases in between. Looked up from germline, CDR1 is KGHDR and CDR2 is SFDVKD. This CDR3 comprises 12 residues.

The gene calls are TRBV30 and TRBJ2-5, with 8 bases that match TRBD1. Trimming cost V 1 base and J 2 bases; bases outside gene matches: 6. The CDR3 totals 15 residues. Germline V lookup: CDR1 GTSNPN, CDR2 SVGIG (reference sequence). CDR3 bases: TGTGCCTGGAGTGGACAGGGGAGACAACAAGAGACCCAGTACTTC. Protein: CAWSGQGRQQETQYF.

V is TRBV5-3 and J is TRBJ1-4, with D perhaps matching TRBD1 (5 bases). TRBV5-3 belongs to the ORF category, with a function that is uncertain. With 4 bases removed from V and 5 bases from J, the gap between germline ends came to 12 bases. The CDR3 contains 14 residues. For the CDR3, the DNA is TGTGCCAGAAGCGAGGTTCGGGGGAATGAAAAACTGTTTTTT. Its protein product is CARSEVRGNEKLFF.

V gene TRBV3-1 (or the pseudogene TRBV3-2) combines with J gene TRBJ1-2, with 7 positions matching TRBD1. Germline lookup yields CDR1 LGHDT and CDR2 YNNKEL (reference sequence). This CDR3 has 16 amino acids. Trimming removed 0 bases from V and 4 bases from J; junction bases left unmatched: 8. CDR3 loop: CASSQDTGQRPYGYTF. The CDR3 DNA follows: TGTGCCAGCAGCCAAGATACGGGACAGCGCCCCTATGGCTACACCTTC.

The CDR3 DNA is TGTGCCAGCAGCGTAGAGTCGGGACAGGGTTACGTGACCCAGTACTTC. This translates into CASSVESGQGYVTQYF. The chain employs TRBV9 and TRBJ2-5, with TRBD1 matching 9 bases. Germline V gene sequence: CDR1 SGDLS, CDR2 YYNGEE. V trimming: 0 bases; J trimming: 7 bases; junction bases outside the gene matches: 10. The CDR3 extends over 16 amino acids. The entire variable domain, with the rest obtained from reference TRBV9 and TRBJ2-5, is as follows: DSGVTQTPKHLITATGQRVTLRCSPRSGDLSVYWYQQSLDQGLQFLIQYYNGEERAKGNILERFSAQQFPDLHSELNLSSLELGDSALYFCASSVESGQGYVTQYFGPGTRLLVL.

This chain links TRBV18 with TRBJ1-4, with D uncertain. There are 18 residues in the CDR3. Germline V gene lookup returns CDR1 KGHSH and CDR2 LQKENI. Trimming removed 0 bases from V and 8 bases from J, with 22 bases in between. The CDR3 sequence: CASSPPPGGPTSREKLFF. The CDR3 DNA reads TGTGCCAGCTCACCACCCCCAGGCGGGCCCACCTCAAGGGAAAAACTGTTTTTT.

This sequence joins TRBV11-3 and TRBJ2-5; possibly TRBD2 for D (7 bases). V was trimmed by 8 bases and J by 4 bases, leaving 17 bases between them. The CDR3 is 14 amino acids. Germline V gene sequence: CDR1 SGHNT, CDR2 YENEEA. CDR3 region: CASAKGRGAETQYF. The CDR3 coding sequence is TGTGCCAGCGCCAAAGGTCGGGGGGCAGAGACCCAGTACTTC.

The DNA for the CDR3 is TGTGCCAGCAGTTTTATGAACACTGAAGCTTTCTTT. This translates into CASSFMNTEAFF. The chain recombines TRBV6-5 with TRBJ1-1, with D hard to call. With 4 bases removed from V and 0 bases from J, the gap between germline ends came to 3 bases. This CDR3 has 12 residues. The germline gives CDR1 MNHEY, CDR2 SVGAGI.

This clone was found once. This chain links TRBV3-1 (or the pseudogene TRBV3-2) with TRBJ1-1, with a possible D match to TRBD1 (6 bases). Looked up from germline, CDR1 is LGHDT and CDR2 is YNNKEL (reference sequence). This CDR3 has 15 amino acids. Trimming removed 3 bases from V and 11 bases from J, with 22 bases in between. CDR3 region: CASSQGARWAYGAFF. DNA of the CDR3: TGTGCCAGCAGCCAGGGGGCCAGATGGGCCTACGGGGCTTTCTTT.

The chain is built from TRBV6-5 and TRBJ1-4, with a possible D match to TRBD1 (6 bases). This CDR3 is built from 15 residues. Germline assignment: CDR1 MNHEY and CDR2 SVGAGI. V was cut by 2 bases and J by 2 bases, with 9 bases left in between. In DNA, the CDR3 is TGTGCCAGCAGTTACCGCGGACAGACTAATGAAAAACTGTTTTTT. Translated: CASSYRGQTNEKLFF.

CDR3 nucleotide sequence: TGTGCCAGTAGTAGGGGAGGAGGACTTCAGCCCCAGCATTTT. It yields the protein CASSRGGGLQPQHF. The chain recombines TRBV19 with TRBJ1-5; D not certain. CDR1 and CDR2 from the germline V gene are LNHDA and SQIVND (reference sequence). V shed 4 bases and J shed 6 bases, with 13 bases lying between them. The CDR3 spans 14 residues.

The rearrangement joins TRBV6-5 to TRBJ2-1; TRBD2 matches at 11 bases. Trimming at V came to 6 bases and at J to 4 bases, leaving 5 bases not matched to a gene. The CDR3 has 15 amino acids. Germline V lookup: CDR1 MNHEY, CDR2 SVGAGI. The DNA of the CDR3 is TGTGCCAGCAGCTTACTAGCGGGGGCATACAATGAGCAGTTCTTC. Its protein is CASSLLAGAYNEQFF.